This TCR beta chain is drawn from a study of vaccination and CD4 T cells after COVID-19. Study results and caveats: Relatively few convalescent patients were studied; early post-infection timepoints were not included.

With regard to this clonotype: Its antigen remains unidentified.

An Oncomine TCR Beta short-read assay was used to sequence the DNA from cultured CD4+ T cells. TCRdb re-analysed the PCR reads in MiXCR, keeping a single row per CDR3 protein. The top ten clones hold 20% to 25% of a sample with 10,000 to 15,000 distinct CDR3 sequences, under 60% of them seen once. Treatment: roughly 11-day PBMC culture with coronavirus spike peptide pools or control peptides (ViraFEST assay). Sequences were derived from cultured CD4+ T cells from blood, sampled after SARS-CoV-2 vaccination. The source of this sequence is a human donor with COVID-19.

The CDR3 loop is CASSNRGQGANGYTF. The CDR3 bases are TGTGCCAGCAGTAACCGGGGACAGGGGGCAAATGGCTACACCTTC. The V gene is TRBV6-1, the J gene TRBJ1-2; 12 nucleotides align to TRBD1. With V trimmed by 5 bases and J by 6 bases, 7 bases remained unmatched. CDR3 length equals 15 residues. From germline, CDR1 is MNHNS and CDR2 SASEGT.